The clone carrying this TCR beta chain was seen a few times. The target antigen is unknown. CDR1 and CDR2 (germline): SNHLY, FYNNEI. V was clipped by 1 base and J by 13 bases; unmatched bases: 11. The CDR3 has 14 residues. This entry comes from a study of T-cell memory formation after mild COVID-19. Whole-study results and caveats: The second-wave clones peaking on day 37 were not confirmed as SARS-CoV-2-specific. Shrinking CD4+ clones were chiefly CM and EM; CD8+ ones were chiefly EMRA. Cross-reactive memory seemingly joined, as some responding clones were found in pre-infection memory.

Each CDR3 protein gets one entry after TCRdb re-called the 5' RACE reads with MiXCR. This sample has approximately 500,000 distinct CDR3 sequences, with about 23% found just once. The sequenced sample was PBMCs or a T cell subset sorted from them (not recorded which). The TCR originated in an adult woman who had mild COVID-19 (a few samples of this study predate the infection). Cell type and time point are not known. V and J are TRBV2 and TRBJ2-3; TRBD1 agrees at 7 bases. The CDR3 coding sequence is TGTGCCAGCAGTGAAGAGGGGGCTGGGGTTCTTAAGTATTTT. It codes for CASSEEGAGVLKYF. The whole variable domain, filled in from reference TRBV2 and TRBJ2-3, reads EPEVTQTPSHQVTQMGQEVILRCVPISNHLYFYWYRQILGQKVEFLVSFYNNEISEKSEIFDDQFSVERPDGSNFTLKIRSTKLEDSAMYFCASSEEGAGVLKYFGPGTRLTVL.